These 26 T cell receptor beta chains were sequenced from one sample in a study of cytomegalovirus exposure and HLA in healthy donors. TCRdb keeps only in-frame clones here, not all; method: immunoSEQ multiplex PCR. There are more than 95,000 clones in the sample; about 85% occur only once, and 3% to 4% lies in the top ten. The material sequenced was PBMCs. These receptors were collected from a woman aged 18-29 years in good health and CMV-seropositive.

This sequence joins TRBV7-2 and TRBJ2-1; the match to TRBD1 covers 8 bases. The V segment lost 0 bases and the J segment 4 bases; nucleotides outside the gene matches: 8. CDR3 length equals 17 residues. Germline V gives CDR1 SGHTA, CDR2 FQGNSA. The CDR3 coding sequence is TGTGCCAGCAGCTTAGCGGCAGCCGGGACAGGATACAATGAGCAGTTCTTC. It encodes CASSLAAAGTGYNEQFF.

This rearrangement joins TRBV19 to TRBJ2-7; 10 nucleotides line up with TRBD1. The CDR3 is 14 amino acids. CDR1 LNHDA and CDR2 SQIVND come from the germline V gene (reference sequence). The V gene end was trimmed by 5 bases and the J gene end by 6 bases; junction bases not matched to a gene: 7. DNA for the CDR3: TGTGCCAGTAGTCCTGGGACAGGGGCCGTCGAGCAGTACTTC. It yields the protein CASSPGTGAVEQYF.

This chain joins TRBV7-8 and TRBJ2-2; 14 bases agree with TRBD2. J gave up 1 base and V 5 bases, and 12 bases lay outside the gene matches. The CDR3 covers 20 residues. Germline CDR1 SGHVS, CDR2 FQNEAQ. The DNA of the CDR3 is TGTGCCAGCAGCCCCAGCCCCAAGACTAGCGGGAGGGAGAACACCGGGGAGCTGTTTTTT. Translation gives CASSPSPKTSGRENTGELFF.

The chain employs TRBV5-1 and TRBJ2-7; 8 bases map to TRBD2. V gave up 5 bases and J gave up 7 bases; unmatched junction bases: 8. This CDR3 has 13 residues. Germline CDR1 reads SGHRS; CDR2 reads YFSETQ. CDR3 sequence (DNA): TGCGCCAGCAGGTCTGGGGTAGCGGGGGAGCAGTACTTC. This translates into CASRSGVAGEQYF.

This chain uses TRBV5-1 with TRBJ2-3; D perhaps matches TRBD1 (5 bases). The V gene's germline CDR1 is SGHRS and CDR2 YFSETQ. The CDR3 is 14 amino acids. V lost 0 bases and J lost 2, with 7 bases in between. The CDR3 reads CASSLAGFTDTQYF. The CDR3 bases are TGCGCCAGCAGCTTGGCAGGGTTCACAGATACGCAGTATTTT.

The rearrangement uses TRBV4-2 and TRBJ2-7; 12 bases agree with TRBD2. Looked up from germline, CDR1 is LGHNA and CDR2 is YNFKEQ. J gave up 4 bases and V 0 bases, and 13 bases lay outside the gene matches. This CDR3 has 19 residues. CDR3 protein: CASSQEPGGRLAGVYEQYF. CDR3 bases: TGTGCCAGCAGCCAAGAACCAGGGGGCAGACTAGCGGGAGTGTACGAGCAGTACTTC.

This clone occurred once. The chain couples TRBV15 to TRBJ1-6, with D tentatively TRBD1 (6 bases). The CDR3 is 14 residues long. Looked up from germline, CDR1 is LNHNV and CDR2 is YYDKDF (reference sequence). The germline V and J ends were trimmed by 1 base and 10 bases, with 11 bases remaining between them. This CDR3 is CATSRGAGGSPLHF. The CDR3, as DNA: TGTGCCACCAGCAGAGGGGCGGGGGGCTCACCCCTCCACTTT. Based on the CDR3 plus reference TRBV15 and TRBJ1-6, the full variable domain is DAMVIQNPRYQVTQFGKPVTLSCSQTLNHNVMYWYQQKSSQAPKLLFHYYDKDFNNEADTPDNFQSRRPNTSFCFLDIRSPGLGDTAMYLCATSRGAGGSPLHFGNGTRLTVT.

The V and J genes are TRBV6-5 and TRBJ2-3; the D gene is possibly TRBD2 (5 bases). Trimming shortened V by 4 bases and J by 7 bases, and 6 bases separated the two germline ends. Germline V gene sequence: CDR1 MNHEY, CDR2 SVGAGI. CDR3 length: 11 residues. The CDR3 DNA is TGTGCCAGCAGTTTCGGGAATACGCAGTATTTT. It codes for CASSFGNTQYF.

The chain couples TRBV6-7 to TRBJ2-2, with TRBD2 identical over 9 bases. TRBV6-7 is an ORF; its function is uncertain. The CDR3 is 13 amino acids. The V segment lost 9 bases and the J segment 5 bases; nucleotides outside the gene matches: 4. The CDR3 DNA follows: TGTGCCAGAACCGGACTAGCGACCGGGGAGCTGTTTTTT. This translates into CARTGLATGELFF.

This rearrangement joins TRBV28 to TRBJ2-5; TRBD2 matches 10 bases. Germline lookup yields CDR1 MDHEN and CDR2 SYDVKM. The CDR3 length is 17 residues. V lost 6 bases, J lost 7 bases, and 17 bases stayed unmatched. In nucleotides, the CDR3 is TGTGCCAGCAGCCGTACCGGGACTAGCGAAGGCTTCGGGACCCAGTACTTC. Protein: CASSRTGTSEGFGTQYF.

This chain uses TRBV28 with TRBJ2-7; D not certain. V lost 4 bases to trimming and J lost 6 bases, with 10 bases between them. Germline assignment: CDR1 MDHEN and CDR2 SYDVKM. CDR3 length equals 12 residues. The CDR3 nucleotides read TGTGCCAGCAGTTCACGGTCTCTCGAGCAGTACTTC. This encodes CASSSRSLEQYF. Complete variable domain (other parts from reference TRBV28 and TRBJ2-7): DVKVTQSSRYLVKRTGEKVFLECVQDMDHENMFWYRQDPGLGLRLIYFSYDVKMKEKGDIPEGYSVSREKKERFSLILESASTNQTSMYLCASSSRSLEQYFGPGTRLTVT.

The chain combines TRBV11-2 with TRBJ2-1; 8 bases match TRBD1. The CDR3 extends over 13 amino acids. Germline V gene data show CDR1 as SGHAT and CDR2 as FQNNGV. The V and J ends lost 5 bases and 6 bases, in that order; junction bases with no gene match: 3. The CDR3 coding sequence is TGTGCCAGCAGCCGCACAGGGGGCAATGAGCAGTTCTTC. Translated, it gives CASSRTGGNEQFF.

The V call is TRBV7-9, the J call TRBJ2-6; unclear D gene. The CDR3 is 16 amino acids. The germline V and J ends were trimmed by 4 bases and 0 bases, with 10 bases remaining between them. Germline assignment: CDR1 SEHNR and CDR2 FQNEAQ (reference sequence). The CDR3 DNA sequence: TGTGCCAGCAGCTGGCGCCGGAGCTCTGGGGCCAACGTCCTGACTTTC. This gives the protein CASSWRRSSGANVLTF.

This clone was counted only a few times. The CDR3 sequence is CASTRDRIIQYF. The CDR3 nucleotides are TGTGCCAGCACCCGGGACAGGATAATTCAGTACTTC. This chain joins TRBV28 and TRBJ2-7; TRBD1 aligns across 8 bases. The CDR3 is 12 residues long. Losses at the gene ends were 7 bases for V and 10 bases for J; bases not matched to a gene: 9. The V gene's germline CDR1 is MDHEN and CDR2 SYDVKM.

CDR3 protein: CASSSGSPNTEAFF. DNA of the CDR3: TGTGCCAGCAGTTCAGGCAGCCCGAACACTGAAGCTTTCTTT. The V call is TRBV27, the J call TRBJ1-1; D gene unclear. The CDR3 consists of 14 residues. The ends were cut back, 4 bases at V and 1 base at J, with 10 bases in the middle. CDR1 and CDR2 from the germline V gene are MNHEY and SMNVEV (reference sequence).

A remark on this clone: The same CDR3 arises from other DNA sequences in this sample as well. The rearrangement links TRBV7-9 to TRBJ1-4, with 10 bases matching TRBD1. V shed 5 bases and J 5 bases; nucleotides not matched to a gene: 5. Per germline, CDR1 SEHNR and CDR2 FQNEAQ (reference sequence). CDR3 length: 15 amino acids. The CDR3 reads CASSPDRGTNEKLFF. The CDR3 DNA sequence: TGTGCCAGCAGCCCGGACAGGGGGACGAATGAAAAACTGTTTTTT.

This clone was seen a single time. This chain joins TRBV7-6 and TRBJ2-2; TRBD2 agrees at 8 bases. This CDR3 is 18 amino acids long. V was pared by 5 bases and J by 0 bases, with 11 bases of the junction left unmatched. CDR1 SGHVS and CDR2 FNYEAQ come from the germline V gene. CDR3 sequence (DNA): TGTGCCAGCAGCACAAGCCCGGGGGGGGGCCCGAACACCGGGGAGCTGTTTTTT. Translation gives CASSTSPGGGPNTGELFF.

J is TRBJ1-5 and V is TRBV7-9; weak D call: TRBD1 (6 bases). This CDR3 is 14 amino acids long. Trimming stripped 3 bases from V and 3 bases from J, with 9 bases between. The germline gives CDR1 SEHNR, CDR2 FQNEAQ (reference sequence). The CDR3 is CASSFPGDNQPQHF. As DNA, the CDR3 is TGTGCCAGCAGCTTTCCAGGGGACAATCAGCCCCAGCATTTT. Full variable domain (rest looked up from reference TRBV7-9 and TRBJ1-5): DTGVSQNPRHKITKRGQNVTFRCDPISEHNRLYWYRQTLGQGPEFLTYFQNEAQLEKSRLLSDRFSAERPKGSFSTLEIQRTEQGDSAMYLCASSFPGDNQPQHFGDGTRLSIL.

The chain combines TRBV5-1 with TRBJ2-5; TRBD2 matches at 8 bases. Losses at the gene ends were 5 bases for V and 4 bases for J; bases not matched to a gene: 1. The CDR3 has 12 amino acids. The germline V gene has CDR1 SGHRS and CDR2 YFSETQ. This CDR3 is CASRREGETQYF. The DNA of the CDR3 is TGCGCCAGCAGACGGGAGGGAGAGACCCAGTACTTC.

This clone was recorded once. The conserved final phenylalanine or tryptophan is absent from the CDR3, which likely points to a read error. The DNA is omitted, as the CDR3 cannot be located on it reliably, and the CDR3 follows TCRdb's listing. Here the CDR3 reads CASSQTGLLYL. The chain combines TRBV18 with TRBJ2-7; no DNA check was done on the table's D call, TRBD1. Both ends counted, the CDR3 spans 11 residues. Germline CDR1 is KGHSH and CDR2 is LQKENI.

The CDR3 sequence is CASTRQGAKLATGELFF. The CDR3 region has the DNA TGTGCCAGCACCCGGCAGGGGGCGAAGTTAGCCACCGGGGAGCTGTTTTTT. This sequence joins TRBV5-4 and TRBJ2-2; 8 positions match TRBD1. This CDR3 has 17 residues. CDR1 SGHNT and CDR2 YYREEE come from the germline V gene (reference sequence). V lost 6 bases and J lost 4; bases outside the gene matches: 14.

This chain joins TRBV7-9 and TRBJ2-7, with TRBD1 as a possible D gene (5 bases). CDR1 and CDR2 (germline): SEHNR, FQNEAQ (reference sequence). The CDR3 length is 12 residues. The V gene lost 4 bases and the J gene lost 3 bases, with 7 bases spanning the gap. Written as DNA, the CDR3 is TGTGCCAGCAGCTCGACAGTCTACGAGCAGTACTTC. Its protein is CASSSTVYEQYF.

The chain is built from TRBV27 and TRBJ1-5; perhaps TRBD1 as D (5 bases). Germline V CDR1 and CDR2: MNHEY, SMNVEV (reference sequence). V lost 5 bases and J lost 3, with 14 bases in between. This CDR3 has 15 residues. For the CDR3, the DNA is TGTGCCAGCAGTCCTCTCACAGGCCTCAATCAGCCCCAGCATTTT. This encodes CASSPLTGLNQPQHF.

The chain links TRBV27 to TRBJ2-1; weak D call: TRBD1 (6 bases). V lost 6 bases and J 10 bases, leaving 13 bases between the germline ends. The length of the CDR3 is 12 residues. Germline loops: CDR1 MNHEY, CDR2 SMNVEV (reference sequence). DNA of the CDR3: TGTGCCAGCAGCCTCTCAGGGGTCGAGCAGTTCTTC. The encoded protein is CASSLSGVEQFF.

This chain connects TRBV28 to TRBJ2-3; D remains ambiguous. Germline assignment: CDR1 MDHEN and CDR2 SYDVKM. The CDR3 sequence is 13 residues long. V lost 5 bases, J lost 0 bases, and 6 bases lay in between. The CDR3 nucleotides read TGTGCCAGCAGTACAGCTAGCACAGATACGCAGTATTTT. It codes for CASSTASTDTQYF.

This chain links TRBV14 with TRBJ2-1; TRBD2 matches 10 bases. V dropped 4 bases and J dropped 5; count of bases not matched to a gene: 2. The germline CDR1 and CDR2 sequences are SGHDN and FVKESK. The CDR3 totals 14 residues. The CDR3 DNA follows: TGTGCCAGCAGCCTAGCGGGAGGAAACAATGAGCAGTTCTTC. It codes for CASSLAGGNNEQFF.